Below, 22 T cell receptor beta chains from the same sample are listed, as sequenced in a study of T cell responses to AZD1222 COVID-19 vaccine. The method was immunoSEQ multiplex PCR; TCRdb's version includes in-frame clones alone and lacks a portion of them. The profile shows roughly 160,000 clones, 85% to 95% of them singletons. The sample was peripheral blood, taken on day 0 of AZD1222 vaccination. The receptors here all came from an adult in good health.

This chain connects TRBV29-1 to TRBJ1-1; maybe TRBD1 (6 bases). CDR1 is SQVTM and CDR2 is ANQGSEA in the germline V gene. The V and J ends lost 4 bases and 1 base respectively, with 13 bases between them. The CDR3 is 14 residues long. CDR3 sequence: CSVALRQANTEAFF. DNA for the CDR3: TGCAGCGTTGCCCTAAGACAGGCGAACACTGAAGCTTTCTTT. Filled out from reference TRBV29-1 and TRBJ1-1, the complete variable domain reads SAVISQKPSRDICQRGTSLTIQCQVDSQVTMMFWYRQQPGQSLTLIATANQGSEATYESGFVIDKFPISRPNLTFSTLTVSNMSPEDSSIYLCSVALRQANTEAFFGQGTRLTVV.

This clone was seen once. The chain links TRBV19 to TRBJ1-6; a weak D match, TRBD1 (6 bases). V was clipped by 3 bases and J by 11 bases, with 17 bases between them. Germline V gene sequence: CDR1 LNHDA, CDR2 SQIVND (reference sequence). The CDR3 extends over 15 amino acids. The CDR3 loop reads CASSIIKAGDPPLHF. DNA of the CDR3: TGTGCCAGTAGTATCATTAAGGCAGGGGACCCACCCCTCCACTTT. The entire variable domain, with the rest obtained from reference TRBV19 and TRBJ1-6, is as follows: DGGITQSPKYLFRKEGQNVTLSCEQNLNHDAMYWYRQDPGQGLRLIYYSQIVNDFQKGDIAEGYSVSREKKESFPLTVTSAQKNPTAFYLCASSIIKAGDPPLHFGNGTRLTVT.

The V call is TRBV27, the J call TRBJ1-6; a possible D gene is TRBD1 (6 bases). Trimming stripped 6 bases from V and 10 bases from J, with 22 bases between. Looked up from germline, CDR1 is MNHEY and CDR2 is SMNVEV (reference sequence). This CDR3 has 16 amino acids. The chain's CDR3 is CASSLSQGTIHSPLHF. CDR3 coding DNA: TGTGCCAGCAGCCTTTCACAGGGAACTATTCACTCACCCCTCCACTTT.

The genes are TRBV5-1 and TRBJ2-5; D remains unclear. CDR1 and CDR2 from the germline V gene are SGHRS and YFSETQ. The CDR3 is 16 residues long. V was cut by 0 bases and J by 1 base, with 13 bases left in between. In nucleotides, the CDR3 is TGCGCCAGCAGCTTGGGACCATCTCCTCTCCAAGAGACCCAGTACTTC. Translation gives CASSLGPSPLQETQYF.

The chain is built from TRBV4-3 and TRBJ1-2; no clear D. Per germline, CDR1 LGHNA and CDR2 YSLEER. The CDR3 has 15 residues. The ends were cut back, 0 bases at V and 4 bases at J, with 12 bases in the middle. CDR3 coding DNA: TGCGCCAGCAGCCAAGATCACATCGACCCCTATGGCTACACCTTC. Its protein product is CASSQDHIDPYGYTF.

The chain carries TRBV4-3 and TRBJ1-2, with a possible D match to TRBD1 (6 bases). The CDR3 is 15 amino acids. V lost 0 bases, J lost 7 bases, and 15 bases lay in between. Germline-derived CDR1 and CDR2 are LGHNA and YSLEER. CDR3: CASSQEWGASVGYTF. The CDR3 nucleotides are TGCGCCAGCAGCCAAGAATGGGGGGCATCGGTTGGCTACACCTTC.

This chain joins TRBV30 and TRBJ2-2; D not resolved. Trimming stripped 1 base from V and 11 bases from J, with 8 bases between. The germline V gene has CDR1 GTSNPN and CDR2 SVGIG (reference sequence). The CDR3 has 11 residues. CDR3 sequence: CAWSGGLELFF. As DNA, the CDR3 is TGTGCCTGGAGTGGAGGTTTAGAGCTGTTTTTT.

This sequence joins TRBV2 and TRBJ1-1; possibly TRBD1 for D (5 bases). This CDR3 has 13 residues. The germline V and J ends were trimmed by 7 bases and 3 bases, with 12 bases remaining between them. Per germline, CDR1 SNHLY and CDR2 FYNNEI. The CDR3 spells CASTKAGDTEAFF. For the CDR3, the DNA is TGTGCCAGCACAAAGGCGGGGGACACTGAAGCTTTCTTT.

The chain links TRBV4-1 to TRBJ1-5, with D uncertain. Germline CDR1 MGHRA, CDR2 YSYEKL. The CDR3 is 14 amino acids. V lost 6 bases and J lost 9, with 18 bases in between. This CDR3 reads CASSQRGRERPQHF. CDR3 in DNA: TGCGCCAGCAGTCAAAGAGGTAGGGAGCGGCCCCAGCATTTT.

The chain couples TRBV25-1 to TRBJ1-4; D uncertain. Germline V CDR1 and CDR2: MGHDK, SYGVNS. V lost 0 bases and J lost 8, with 13 bases in between. CDR3 length: 15 residues. The CDR3 loop reads CASSEYQGHKEKLFF. CDR3 nucleotides: TGTGCCAGCAGTGAATATCAAGGGCATAAGGAAAAACTGTTTTTT.

V and J are TRBV18 and TRBJ2-7, with TRBD1 matching over 9 bases. V shed 3 bases, J shed 4 bases, and the junction held 10 bases outside the gene matches. CDR1 KGHSH and CDR2 LQKENI come from the germline V gene. The CDR3 length is 16 residues. CDR3 bases: TGTGCCAGCTCACCGAGTGGGACAGGGACGTTTTACGAGCAGTACTTC. The encoded protein is CASSPSGTGTFYEQYF.

A single count supports this clone. The chain links TRBV5-4 to TRBJ2-3; 7 bases map to TRBD1. Germline CDR1 reads SGHNT; CDR2 reads YYREEE (reference sequence). V was pared by 2 bases and J by 2 bases, with 2 bases of the junction left unmatched. CDR3 length: 14 amino acids. The CDR3 here is CASSFDRATDTQYF. For the CDR3, the DNA is TGTGCCAGCAGCTTCGACAGGGCCACAGATACGCAGTATTTT.

The chain recombines TRBV6-5 with TRBJ1-1; TRBD1 is a possible D gene (6 bases). The CDR3 contains 13 residues. Trimming removed 4 bases from V and 8 bases from J, with 14 bases in between. Germline V gene lookup returns CDR1 MNHEY and CDR2 SVGAGI. The CDR3 sequence is CASSSPFTGEAFF. In DNA, the CDR3 is TGTGCCAGCAGTTCGCCCTTTACAGGGGAAGCTTTCTTT.

This clone was detected a few times. The chain combines TRBV10-3 with TRBJ2-3; D might be TRBD1 (5 bases). The V gene's germline CDR1 is ENHRY and CDR2 SYGVKD. V lost 2 bases and J 2 bases, leaving 14 bases between the germline ends. CDR3 length equals 16 residues. CDR3 in DNA: TGTGCCATCAGTGAGAAGGGGTTTTCACACACAGATACGCAGTATTTT. Residues: CAISEKGFSHTDTQYF.

The CDR3 DNA sequence: TGTGCCAGCAGCCAAGACCCCTGGACAGCCCGTAATTCACCCCTCCACTTT. Amino acid sequence: CASSQDPWTARNSPLHF. The chain uses TRBV4-2 and TRBJ1-6, with D possibly TRBD1 on 6 matching bases. The CDR3 is 17 residues long. CDR1 and CDR2 (germline): LGHNA, YNFKEQ. Trimming left V 0 bases short and J 6 bases short, with 15 bases between.

The chain has TRBV4-1 and TRBJ1-4; D perhaps matches TRBD1 (5 bases). CDR1 is MGHRA and CDR2 is YSYEKL in the germline V gene. CDR3 size: 17 residues. V shed 1 base and J shed 7 bases, with 19 bases lying between them. The CDR3 spells CASSQGGFRTYLEKLFF. DNA of the CDR3: TGCGCCAGCAGCCAAGGGGGGTTCCGGACATACCTTGAAAAACTGTTTTTT.

The gene calls are TRBV6-5 and TRBJ1-5; D is perhaps TRBD1 (5 bases). The CDR3 is 13 amino acids. CDR1 is MNHEY and CDR2 is SVGAGI in the germline V gene. Between the trimmed V and J ends, which lost 8 bases and 0 bases, there was a span of 8 bases. The CDR3 loop is CASRRDSNQPQHF. In DNA form, the CDR3 reads TGTGCCAGCCGCAGGGATAGCAATCAGCCCCAGCATTTT.

This chain uses TRBV10-3 with TRBJ1-3, with a tentative D call TRBD1 (6 bases). The ends were cut back, 9 bases at V and 7 bases at J, with 16 bases in the middle. CDR1 ENHRY and CDR2 SYGVKD come from the germline V gene. The CDR3 extends over 13 amino acids. CDR3 sequence (DNA): TGTGCCATACTCCGGGACACCTTTAACACCATATATTTT. The encoded protein is CAILRDTFNTIYF.

V usage is TRBV7-9 and J usage is TRBJ2-7; 11 bases line up with TRBD1. The CDR3 contains 17 residues. Trimming took 5 bases from V and 7 from J; bases not matched to a gene: 16. Germline CDR1 reads SEHNR; CDR2 reads FQNEAQ (reference sequence). CDR3 protein: CASSQGGLGTGGKEQYF. CDR3 coding DNA: TGTGCCAGCAGCCAAGGCGGTCTGGGGACAGGGGGGAAGGAGCAGTACTTC.

The chain employs TRBV5-1 and TRBJ2-7; 12 bases align to TRBD2. The CDR3 runs to 15 residues. Germline assignment: CDR1 SGHRS and CDR2 YFSETQ. V was pared by 0 bases and J by 7 bases, with 5 bases of the junction left unmatched. CDR3 amino acids: CASSLALAGGQEQYF. DNA of the CDR3: TGCGCCAGCAGCTTGGCGCTAGCGGGGGGGCAAGAGCAGTACTTC.

The chain carries TRBV5-1 and TRBJ1-6; TRBD1 aligns across 7 bases. Germline CDR1 SGHRS, CDR2 YFSETQ. V trimming: 4 bases; J trimming: 8 bases; junction bases outside the gene matches: 6. This CDR3 region has 14 residues. The CDR3 nucleotides are TGCGCCAGCAGCCCGACCGGACAGGATTCACCCCTCCACTTT. Its protein is CASSPTGQDSPLHF.

This chain joins TRBV30 and TRBJ2-3, with TRBD1 matching over 7 bases. The ends lost 5 bases at V and 1 base at J; junction bases unmatched: 3. Germline loops: CDR1 GTSNPN, CDR2 SVGIG (reference sequence). This CDR3 spans 13 amino acids. CDR3: CAWAGQGTDTQYF. CDR3 nucleotide sequence: TGTGCCTGGGCCGGACAGGGCACAGATACGCAGTATTTT.